Sequencing of this T cell receptor (beta chain) was carried out in a study of cytomegalovirus exposure and HLA in healthy donors. Study information: Falling in the Caucasian-associated ancestry cluster were less than 85% of under 450 genotyped donors.

A note on this clone: Its antigen remains unidentified.

The primer mix had 60 Vbeta and 13 Jbeta primers. Profiled with immunoSEQ multiplex PCR; TCRdb holds only in-frame clones, not every one. The repertoire consists of 150,000 to 200,000 clones, with about 70% occurring once and the leading ten covering about 2%. The CDR3 sequence is 13 residues long. The germline CDR1 and CDR2 sequences are LNHDA and SQIVND (reference sequence). The J segment lost 7 bases and the V segment lost 3 bases, leaving 5 bases of the junction unmatched. Findings and limits, study-wide: DRB1 showed the most TCR associations and HLA-C the fewest in a later analysis, as rates varied by HLA locus.

Sequences were obtained from PBMCs. This rearrangement joins TRBV19 to TRBJ2-7; 8 positions agree with TRBD1. This clonotype originated in a woman in her twenties or thirties in good health and CMV-seronegative. CDR3 bases: TGTGCCAGTAGTATCCAGGGGGCTGAGGAGCAGTACTTC. Translation: CASSIQGAEEQYF.